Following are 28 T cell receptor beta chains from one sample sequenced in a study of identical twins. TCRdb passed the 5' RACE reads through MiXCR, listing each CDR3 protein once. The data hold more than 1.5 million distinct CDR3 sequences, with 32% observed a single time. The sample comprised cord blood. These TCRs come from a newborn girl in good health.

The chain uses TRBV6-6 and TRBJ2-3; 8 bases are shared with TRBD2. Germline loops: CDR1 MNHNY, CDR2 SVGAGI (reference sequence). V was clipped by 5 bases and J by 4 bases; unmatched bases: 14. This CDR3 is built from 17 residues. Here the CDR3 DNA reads TGTGCCAGCAGTAGAGTCCGAGGACGAGCGGGAGCAGATACGCAGTATTTT. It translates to CASSRVRGRAGADTQYF.

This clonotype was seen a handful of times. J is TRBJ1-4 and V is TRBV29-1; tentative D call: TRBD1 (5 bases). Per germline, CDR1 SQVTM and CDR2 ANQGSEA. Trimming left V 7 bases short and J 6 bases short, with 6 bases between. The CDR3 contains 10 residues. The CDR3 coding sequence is TGCAGCGGGGGGGATGAAAAACTGTTTTTT. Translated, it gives CSGGDEKLFF.

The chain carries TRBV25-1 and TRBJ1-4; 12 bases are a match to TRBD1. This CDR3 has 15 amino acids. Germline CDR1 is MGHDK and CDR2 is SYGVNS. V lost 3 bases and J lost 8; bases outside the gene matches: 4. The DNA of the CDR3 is TGTGCCAGCAGTGATGATGGGACAGGGGGCGAAAAACTGTTTTTT. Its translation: CASSDDGTGGEKLFF.

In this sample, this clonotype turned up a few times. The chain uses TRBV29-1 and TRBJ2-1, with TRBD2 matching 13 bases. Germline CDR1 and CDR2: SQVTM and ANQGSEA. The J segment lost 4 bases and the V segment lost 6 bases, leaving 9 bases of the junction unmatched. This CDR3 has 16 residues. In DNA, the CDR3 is TGCAGCGTCGAGGGAACTAGCGGGAGGGTTTACAATGAGCAGTTCTTC. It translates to CSVEGTSGRVYNEQFF.

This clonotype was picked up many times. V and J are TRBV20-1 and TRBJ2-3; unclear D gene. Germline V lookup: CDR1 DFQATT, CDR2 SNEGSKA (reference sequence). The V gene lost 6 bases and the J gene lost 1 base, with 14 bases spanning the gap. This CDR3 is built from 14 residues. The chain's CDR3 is CSAPNGRGTDTQYF. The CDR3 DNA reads TGCAGTGCCCCCAATGGACGGGGCACAGATACGCAGTATTTT.

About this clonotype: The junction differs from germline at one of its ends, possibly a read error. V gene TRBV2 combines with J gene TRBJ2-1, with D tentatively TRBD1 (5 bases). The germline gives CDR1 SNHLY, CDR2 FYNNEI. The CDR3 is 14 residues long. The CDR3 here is CASGDLGRINEQFF. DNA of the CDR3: TGTGCCAGCGGTGATCTGGGGCGGATCAATGAGCAGTTCTTC.

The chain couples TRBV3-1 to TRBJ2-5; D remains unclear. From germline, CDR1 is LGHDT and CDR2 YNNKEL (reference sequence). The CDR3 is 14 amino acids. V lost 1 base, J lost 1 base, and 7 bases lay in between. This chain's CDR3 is CASSQAALQETQYF. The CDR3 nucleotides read TGTGCCAGCAGCCAAGCGGCCCTCCAAGAGACCCAGTACTTC.

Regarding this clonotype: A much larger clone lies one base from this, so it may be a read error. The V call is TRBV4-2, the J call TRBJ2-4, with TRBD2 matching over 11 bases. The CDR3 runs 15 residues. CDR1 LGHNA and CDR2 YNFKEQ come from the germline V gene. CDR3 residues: CASSQGRLAGNIRYF. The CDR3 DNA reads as TGTGCCAGCAGCCAAGGGAGACTAGCGGGAAACATTCGGTACTTC.

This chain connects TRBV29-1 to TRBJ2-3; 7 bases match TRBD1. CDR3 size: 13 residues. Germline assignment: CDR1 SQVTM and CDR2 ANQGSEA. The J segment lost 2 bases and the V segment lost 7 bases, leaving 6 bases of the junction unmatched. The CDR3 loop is CSGDGQATDTQYF. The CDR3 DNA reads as TGCAGCGGTGACGGACAGGCCACAGATACGCAGTATTTT.

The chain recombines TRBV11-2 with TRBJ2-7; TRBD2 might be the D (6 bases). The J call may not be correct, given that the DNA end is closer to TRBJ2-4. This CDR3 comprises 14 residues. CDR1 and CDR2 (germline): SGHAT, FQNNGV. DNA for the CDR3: TGTGCCAGCAGCATTCGCGGGACGGGAAACATTCAGTACTTC. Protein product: CASSIRGTGNIQYF.

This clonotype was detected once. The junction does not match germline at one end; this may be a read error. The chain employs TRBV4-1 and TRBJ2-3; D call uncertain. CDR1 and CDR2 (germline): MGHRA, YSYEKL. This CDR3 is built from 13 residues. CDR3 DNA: TGCGCCGGCAGCCAAATCGGACGTCATACGCAGTATTTT. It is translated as CAGSQIGRHTQYF.

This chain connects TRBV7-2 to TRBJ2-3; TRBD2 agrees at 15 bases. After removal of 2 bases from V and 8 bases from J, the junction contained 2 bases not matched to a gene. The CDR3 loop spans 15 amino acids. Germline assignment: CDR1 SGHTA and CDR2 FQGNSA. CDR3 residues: CASSLRTSGGGTQYF. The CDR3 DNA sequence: TGTGCCAGCAGCTTAAGGACTAGCGGGGGGGGTACGCAGTATTTT.

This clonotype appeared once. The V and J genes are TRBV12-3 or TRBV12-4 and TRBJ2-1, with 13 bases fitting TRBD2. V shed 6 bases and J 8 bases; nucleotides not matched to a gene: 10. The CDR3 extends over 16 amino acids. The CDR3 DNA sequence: TGTGCCAGCAGCCCAAAGACTAGCGGGAGGAAGGATGAGCAGTTCTTC. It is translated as CASSPKTSGRKDEQFF.

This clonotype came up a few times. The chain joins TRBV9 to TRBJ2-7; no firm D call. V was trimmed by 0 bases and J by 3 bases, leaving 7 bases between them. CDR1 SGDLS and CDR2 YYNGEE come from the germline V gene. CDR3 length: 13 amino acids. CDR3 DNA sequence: TGTGCCAGCAGCGTAGGTCCGTTCTACGAGCAGTACTTC. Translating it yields CASSVGPFYEQYF.

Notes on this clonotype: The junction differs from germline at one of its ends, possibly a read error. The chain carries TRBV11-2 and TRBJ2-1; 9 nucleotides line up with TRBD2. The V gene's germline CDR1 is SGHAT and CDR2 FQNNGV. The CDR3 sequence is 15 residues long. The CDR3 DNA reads TGTGACAGCAGCTTTAGCGGGAGCACCGCTAATGAGCAGTTCTTC. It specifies CDSSFSGSTANEQFF.

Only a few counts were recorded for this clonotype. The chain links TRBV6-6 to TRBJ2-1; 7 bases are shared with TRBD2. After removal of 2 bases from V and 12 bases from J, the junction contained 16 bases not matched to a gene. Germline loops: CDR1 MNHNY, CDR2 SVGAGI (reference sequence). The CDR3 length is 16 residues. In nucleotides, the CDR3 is TGTGCCAGCAGTTACGGGCAAGTTGGGCGGGGGTTCGGGCAGTTCTTC. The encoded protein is CASSYGQVGRGFGQFF.

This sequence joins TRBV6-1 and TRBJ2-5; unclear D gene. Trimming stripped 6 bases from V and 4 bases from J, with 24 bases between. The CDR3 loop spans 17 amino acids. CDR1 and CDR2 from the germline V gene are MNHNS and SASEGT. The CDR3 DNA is TGTGCCAGCAGCCCGTACTATTCCGGGCCGCGGCGAGAGACCCAGTACTTC. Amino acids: CASSPYYSGPRRETQYF.

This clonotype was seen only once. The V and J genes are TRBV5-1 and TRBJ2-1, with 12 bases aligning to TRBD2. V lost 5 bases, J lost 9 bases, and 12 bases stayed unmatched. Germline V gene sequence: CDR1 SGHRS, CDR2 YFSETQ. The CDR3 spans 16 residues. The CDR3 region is CASSRLLAGGPGEQFF. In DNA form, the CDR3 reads TGCGCCAGCAGTCGACTCCTAGCGGGGGGGCCAGGTGAGCAGTTCTTC.

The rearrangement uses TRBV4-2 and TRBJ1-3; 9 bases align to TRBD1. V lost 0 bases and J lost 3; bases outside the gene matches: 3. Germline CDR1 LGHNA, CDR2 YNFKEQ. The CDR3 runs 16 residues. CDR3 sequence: CASSQEDRGGGNTIYF. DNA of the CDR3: TGTGCCAGCAGCCAAGAGGACAGGGGAGGTGGAAACACCATATATTTT.

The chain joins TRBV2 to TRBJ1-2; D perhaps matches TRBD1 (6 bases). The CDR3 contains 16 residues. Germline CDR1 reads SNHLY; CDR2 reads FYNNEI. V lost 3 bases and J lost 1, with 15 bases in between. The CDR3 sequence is CASSDTHVQGNYGYTF. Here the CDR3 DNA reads TGTGCCAGCAGTGATACCCATGTACAGGGTAACTATGGCTACACCTTC.

CDR3 amino acids: CASSLGPTSDTQYF. In DNA form, the CDR3 reads TGTGCCAGCAGTTTGGGGCCGACCTCGGATACGCAGTATTTT. This chain joins TRBV12-3 or TRBV12-4 and TRBJ2-3; D perhaps matches TRBD1 (5 bases). Trimming cost V 3 bases and J 6 bases, with 13 bases left between them. The CDR3 runs 14 residues.

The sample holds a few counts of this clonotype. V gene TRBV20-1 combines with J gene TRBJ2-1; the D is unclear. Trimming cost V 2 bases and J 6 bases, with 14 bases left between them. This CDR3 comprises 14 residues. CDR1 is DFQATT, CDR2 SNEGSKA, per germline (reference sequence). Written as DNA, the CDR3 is TGCAGTGCTAGACCTACGAGGTTACCCAATGAGCAGTTCTTC. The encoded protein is CSARPTRLPNEQFF.

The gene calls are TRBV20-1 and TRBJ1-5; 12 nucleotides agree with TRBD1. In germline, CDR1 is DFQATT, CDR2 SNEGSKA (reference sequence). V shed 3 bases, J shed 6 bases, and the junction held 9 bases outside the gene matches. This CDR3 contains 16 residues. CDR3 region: CSASRGQGAMGQPQHF. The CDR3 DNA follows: TGCAGTGCTAGTAGGGGACAGGGGGCAATGGGTCAGCCCCAGCATTTT.

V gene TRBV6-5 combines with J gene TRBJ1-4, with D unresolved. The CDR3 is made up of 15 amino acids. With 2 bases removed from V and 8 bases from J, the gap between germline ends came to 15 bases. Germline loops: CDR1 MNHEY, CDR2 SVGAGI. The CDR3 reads CASSYGPKGSEKLFF. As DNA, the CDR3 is TGTGCCAGCAGTTACGGCCCTAAGGGTTCGGAAAAACTGTTTTTT.

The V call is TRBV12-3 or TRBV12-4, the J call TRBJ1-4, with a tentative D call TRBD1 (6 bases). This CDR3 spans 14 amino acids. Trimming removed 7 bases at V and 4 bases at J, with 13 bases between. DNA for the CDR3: TGTGCCAGCAATCCCGGGGGGCTTAATGAAAAACTGTTTTTT. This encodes CASNPGGLNEKLFF.

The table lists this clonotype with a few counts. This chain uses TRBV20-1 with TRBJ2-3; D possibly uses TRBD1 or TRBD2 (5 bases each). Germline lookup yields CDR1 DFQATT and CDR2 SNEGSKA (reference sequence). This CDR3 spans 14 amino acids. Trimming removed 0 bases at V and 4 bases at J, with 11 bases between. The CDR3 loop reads CSARDRGRADTQYF. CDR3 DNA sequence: TGCAGTGCTAGAGATCGGGGCAGGGCAGATACGCAGTATTTT.

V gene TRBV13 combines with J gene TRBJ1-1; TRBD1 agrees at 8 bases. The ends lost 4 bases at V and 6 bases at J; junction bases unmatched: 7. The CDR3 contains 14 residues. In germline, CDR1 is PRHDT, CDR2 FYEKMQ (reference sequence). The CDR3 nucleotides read TGTGCCAGCAGCTCCAGGGGGCGAAGAGCTGAAGCTTTCTTT. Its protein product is CASSSRGRRAEAFF.

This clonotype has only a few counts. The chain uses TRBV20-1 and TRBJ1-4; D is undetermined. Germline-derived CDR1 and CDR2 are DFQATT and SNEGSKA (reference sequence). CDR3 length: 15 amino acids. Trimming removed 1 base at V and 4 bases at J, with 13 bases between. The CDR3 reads CSARAPEGVNEKLFF. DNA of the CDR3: TGCAGTGCTAGAGCCCCAGAGGGTGTTAATGAAAAACTGTTTTTT.